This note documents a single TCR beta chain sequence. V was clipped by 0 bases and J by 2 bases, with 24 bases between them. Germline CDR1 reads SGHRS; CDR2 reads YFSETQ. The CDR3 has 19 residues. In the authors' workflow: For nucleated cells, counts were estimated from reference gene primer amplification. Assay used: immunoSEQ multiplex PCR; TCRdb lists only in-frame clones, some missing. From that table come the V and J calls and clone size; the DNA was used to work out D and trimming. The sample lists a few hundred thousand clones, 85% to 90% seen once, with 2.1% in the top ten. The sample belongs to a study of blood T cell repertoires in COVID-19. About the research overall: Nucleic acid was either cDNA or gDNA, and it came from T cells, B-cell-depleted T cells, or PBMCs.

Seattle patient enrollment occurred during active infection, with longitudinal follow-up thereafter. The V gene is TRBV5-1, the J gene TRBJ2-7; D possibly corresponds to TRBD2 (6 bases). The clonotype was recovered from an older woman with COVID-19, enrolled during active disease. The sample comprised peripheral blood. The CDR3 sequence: CASSLEEGRIKTGAYEQYF. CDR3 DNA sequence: TGCGCCAGCAGCTTGGAGGAAGGACGGATTAAAACGGGAGCCTACGAGCAGTACTTC.